This record concerns one TCR beta chain sequence. Its specificity is unknown. It was 5'RACE with constant-segment primers that produced the TCR alpha and TCR beta cDNA libraries, which carried sample barcodes and UMIs. TCRdb ran MiXCR on the 5' RACE reads and lists one entry per CDR3 protein. Here the sample spans approximately 51,000 distinct CDR3 sequences, approximately 9% being singletons. This record belongs to a study of T-cell memory formation after mild COVID-19. Background on the study: The study found TCR clusters largely donor specific. Study-level findings and limits: Of the contracting clones, CD4+ ones lay mainly in CM and EM, and CD8+ ones in EMRA. For second-wave clones that peaked at day 37, SARS-CoV-2 specificity went unverified.

This CDR3 has 16 residues. Looked up from germline, CDR1 is LGHDT and CDR2 is YNNKEL (reference sequence). Deletions cut 0 bases from V and 6 bases from J, with 17 bases between. This sequence joins TRBV3-1 and TRBJ1-2; possible D gene TRBD1, 5 bases. The clonotype originates from an adult woman who had mild COVID-19 (a few samples of this study predate the infection). Cell type and time point are not known. The sample comprised PBMCs or a T cell subset sorted from them (not recorded which). The CDR3 DNA reads as TGTGCCAGCAGCCAAGAGGCGTTGGGGGGGATGAATGGCTACACCTTC. This sequence encodes CASSQEALGGMNGYTF.